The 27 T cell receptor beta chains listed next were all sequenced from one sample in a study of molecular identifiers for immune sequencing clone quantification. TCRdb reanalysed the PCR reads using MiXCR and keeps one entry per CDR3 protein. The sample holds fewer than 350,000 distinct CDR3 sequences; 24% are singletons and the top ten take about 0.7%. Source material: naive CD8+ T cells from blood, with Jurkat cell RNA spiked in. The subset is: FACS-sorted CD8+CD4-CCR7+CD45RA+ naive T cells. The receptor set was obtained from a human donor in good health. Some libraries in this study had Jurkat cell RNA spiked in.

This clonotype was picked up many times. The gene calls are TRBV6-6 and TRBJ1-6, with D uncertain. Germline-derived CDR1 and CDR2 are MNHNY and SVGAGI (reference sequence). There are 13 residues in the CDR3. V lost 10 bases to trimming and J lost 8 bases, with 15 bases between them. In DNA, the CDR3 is TGTGCCATACAAGCGAGCTTGGATTCACCCCTCCACTTT. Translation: CAIQASLDSPLHF.

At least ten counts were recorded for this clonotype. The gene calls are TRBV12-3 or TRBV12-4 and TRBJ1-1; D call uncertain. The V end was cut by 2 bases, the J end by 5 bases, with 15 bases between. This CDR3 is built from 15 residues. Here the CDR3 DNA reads TGTGCCAGCAGTTTAAGTGGTCCGAAGGTGACTGAAGCTTTCTTT. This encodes CASSLSGPKVTEAFF.

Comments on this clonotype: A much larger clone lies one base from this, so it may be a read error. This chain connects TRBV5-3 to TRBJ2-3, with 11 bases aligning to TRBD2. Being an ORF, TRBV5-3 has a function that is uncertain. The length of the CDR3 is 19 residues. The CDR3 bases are TGTGCCAGCAGCTTCCCTCTAGCGGGAGGCCGCGGCCAGACAGATACGCAGTATTTT. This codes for CASSFPLAGGRGQTDTQYF.

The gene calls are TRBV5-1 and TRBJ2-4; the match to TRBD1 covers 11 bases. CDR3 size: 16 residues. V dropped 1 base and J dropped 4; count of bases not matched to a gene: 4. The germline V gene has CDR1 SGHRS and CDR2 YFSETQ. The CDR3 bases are TGCGCCAGCAGCTTGCGGACAGGGGGCATTAAAAACATTCAGTACTTC. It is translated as CASSLRTGGIKNIQYF.

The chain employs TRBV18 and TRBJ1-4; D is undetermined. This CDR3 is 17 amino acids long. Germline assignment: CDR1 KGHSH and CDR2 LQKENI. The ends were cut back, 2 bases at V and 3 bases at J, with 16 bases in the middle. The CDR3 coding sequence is TGTGCCAGCTCACCAGAGACGTTAGGAGTGGCTAATGAAAAACTGTTTTTT. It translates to CASSPETLGVANEKLFF.

The DNA for the CDR3 is TGTGCCAGCAGCGTGGGGGGACAATCGAACACTGAAGCTTTCTTT. Encoded protein: CASSVGGQSNTEAFF. V usage is TRBV6-1 and J usage is TRBJ1-1; D is possibly TRBD1 (6 bases). CDR3 length equals 15 residues. Between the trimmed V and J ends, which lost 6 bases and 1 base, there was a span of 15 bases. Germline CDR1 MNHNS, CDR2 SASEGT.

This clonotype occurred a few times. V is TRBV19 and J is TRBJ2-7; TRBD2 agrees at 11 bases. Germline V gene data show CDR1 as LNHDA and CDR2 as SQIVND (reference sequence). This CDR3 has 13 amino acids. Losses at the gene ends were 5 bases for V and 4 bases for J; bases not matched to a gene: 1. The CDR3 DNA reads TGTGCCAGTAGTTGGACTAGCGGGTACGAGCAGTACTTC. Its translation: CASSWTSGYEQYF.

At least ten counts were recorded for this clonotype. In DNA form, the CDR3 reads TGCGCCAGCAGCCAAGTTATCAGCAATCAGCCCCAGCATTTT. Translating it yields CASSQVISNQPQHF. The chain has TRBV4-1 and TRBJ1-5; D ambiguous. CDR3 length: 14 residues. Germline V gene data show CDR1 as MGHRA and CDR2 as YSYEKL. V shed 1 base and J shed 1 base, with 5 bases lying between them.

The CDR3 here is CASSIRSASMNTEAFF. As DNA, the CDR3 is TGTGCCAGTAGTATTAGGTCAGCCTCGATGAACACTGAAGCTTTCTTT. The chain recombines TRBV19 with TRBJ1-1, with D uncertain. V lost 3 bases, J lost 0 bases, and 14 bases lay in between. Germline CDR1 reads LNHDA; CDR2 reads SQIVND (reference sequence). There are 16 residues in the CDR3.

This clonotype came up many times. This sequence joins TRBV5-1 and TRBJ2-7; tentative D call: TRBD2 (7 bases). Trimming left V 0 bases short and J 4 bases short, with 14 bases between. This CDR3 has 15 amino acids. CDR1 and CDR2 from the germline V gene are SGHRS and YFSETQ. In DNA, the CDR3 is TGCGCCAGCAGCTTGGGCGGGGGCAGAGCTTACGAGCAGTACTTC. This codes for CASSLGGGRAYEQYF. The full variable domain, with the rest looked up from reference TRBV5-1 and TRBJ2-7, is KAGVTQTPRYLIKTRGQQVTLSCSPISGHRSVSWYQQTPGQGLQFLFEYFSETQRNKGNFPGRFSGRQFSNSRSEMNVSTLELGDSALYLCASSLGGGRAYEQYFGPGTRLTVT.

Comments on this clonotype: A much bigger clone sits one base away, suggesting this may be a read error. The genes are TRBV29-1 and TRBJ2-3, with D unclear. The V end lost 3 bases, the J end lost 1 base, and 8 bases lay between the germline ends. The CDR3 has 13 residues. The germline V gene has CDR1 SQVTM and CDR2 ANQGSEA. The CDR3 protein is CSVETAGTDTQYF. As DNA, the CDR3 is TGCAGCGTTGAGACCGCAGGCACAGATACGCAGTATTTT.

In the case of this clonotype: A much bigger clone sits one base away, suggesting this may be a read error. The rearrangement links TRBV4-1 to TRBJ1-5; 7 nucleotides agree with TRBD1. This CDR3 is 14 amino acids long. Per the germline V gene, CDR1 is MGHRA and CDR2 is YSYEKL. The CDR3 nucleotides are TGCGCCAGCAGCCAAGGACAGGGCAATCAGCCCCAGCGTTTT. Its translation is CASSQGQGNQPQRF.

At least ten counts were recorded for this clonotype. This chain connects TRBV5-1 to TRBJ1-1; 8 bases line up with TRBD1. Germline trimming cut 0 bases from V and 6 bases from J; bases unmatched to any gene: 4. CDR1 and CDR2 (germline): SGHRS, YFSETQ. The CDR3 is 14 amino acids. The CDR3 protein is CASSLGQGIPEAFF. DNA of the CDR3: TGCGCCAGCAGCTTGGGACAGGGGATCCCTGAAGCTTTCTTT.

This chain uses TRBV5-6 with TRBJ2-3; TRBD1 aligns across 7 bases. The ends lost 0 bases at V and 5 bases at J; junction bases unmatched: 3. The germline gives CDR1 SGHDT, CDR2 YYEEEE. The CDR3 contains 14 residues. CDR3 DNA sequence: TGTGCCAGCAGCTTGGATACAGGGGTAGATACGCAGTATTTT. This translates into CASSLDTGVDTQYF.

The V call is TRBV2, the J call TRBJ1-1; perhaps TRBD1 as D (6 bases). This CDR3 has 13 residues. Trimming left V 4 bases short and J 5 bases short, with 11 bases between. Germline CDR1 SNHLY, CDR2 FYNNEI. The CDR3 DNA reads TGTGCCAGCAGTGTCGACACAGGGACTGAAGCTTTCTTT. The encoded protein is CASSVDTGTEAFF.

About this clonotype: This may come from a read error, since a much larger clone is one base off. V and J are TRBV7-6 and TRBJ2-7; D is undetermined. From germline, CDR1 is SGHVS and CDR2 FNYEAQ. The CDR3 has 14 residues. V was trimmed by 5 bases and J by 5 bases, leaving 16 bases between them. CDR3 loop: CASSASWLFHEQYF. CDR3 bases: TGTGCCAGCAGCGCGTCGTGGTTGTTCCACGAGCAGTACTTC.

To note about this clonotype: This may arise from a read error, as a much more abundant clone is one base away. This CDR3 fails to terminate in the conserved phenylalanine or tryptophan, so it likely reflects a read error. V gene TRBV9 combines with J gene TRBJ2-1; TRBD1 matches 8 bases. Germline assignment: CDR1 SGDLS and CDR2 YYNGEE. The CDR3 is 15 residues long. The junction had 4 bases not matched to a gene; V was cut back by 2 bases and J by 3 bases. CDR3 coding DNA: TGTGCCAGCAGCGTTCGGGACAGGTACTACAATGAGCAGTTCCTC. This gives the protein CASSVRDRYYNEQFL.

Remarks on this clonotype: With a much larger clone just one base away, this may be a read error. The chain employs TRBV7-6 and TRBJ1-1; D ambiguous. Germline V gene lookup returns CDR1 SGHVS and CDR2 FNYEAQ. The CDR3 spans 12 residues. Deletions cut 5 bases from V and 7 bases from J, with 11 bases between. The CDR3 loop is CASSHFGHEAFF. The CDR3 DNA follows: TGTGCCAGCAGCCATTTCGGTCATGAAGCTTTCTTT. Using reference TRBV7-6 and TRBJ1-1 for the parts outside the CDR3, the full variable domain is GAGVSQSPRYKVTKRGQDVALRCDPISGHVSLYWYRQALGQGPEFLTYFNYEAQQDKSGLPNDRFSAERPEGSISTLTIQRTEQRDSAMYRCASSHFGHEAFFGQGTRLTVV.

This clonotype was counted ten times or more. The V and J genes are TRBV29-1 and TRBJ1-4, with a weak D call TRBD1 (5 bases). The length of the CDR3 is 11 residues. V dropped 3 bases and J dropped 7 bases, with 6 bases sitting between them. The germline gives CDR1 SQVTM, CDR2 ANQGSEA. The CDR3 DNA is TGCAGCGTTGAGAGGGGTGAAAAACTGTTTTTT. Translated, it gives CSVERGEKLFF.

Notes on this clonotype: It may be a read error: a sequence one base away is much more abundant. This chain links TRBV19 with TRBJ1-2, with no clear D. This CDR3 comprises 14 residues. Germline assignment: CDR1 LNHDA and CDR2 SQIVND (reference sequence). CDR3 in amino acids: CASSIALGNYSYTF. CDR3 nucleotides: TGTGCCAGTAGTATAGCTCTGGGAAACTATAGCTACACCTTC.

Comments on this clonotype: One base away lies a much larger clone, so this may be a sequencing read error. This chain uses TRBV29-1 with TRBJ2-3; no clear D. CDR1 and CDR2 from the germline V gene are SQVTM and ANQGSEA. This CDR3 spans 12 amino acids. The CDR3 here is CGVEVAPDTQYF. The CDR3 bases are TGCGGCGTTGAAGTGGCCCCAGATACGCAGTATTTT.

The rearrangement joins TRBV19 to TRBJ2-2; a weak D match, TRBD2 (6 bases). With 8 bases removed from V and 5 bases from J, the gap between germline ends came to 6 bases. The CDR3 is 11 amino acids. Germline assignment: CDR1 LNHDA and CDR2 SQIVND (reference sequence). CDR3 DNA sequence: TGTGCCAGTGGGGGGACCGGGGAGCTGTTTTTT. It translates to CASGGTGELFF.

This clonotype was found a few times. In DNA form, the CDR3 reads TGCGCCAGCAGCCAAGACAGGGACGCTATCGAAAAACTGTTTTTT. As protein: CASSQDRDAIEKLFF. The chain is built from TRBV4-3 and TRBJ1-4, with a possible D match to TRBD1 (5 bases). This CDR3 spans 15 amino acids. Germline CDR1 is LGHNA and CDR2 is YSLEER. Trimming pared 0 bases from V and 8 bases from J, leaving 13 bases between.

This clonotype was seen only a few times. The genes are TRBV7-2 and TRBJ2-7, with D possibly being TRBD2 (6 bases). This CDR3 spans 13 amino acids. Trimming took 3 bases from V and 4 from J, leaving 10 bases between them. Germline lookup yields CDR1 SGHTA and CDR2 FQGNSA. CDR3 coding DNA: TGTGCCAGCAGCTTCCTTGGGACTTACGAGCAGTACTTC. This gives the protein CASSFLGTYEQYF.

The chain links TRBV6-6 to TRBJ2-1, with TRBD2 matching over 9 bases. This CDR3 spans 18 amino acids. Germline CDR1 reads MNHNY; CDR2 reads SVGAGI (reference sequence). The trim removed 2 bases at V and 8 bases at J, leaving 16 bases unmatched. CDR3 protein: CASSYDAWFRGGDDEQFF. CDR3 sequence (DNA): TGTGCCAGCAGTTACGATGCTTGGTTTCGCGGGGGGGACGATGAGCAGTTCTTC.

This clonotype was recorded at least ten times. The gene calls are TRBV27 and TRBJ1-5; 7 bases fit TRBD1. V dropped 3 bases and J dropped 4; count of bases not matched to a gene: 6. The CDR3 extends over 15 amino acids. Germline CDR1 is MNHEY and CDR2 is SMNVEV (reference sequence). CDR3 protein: CASSLSQGGNQPQHF. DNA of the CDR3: TGTGCCAGCAGTTTGTCCCAGGGGGGGAATCAGCCCCAGCATTTT.

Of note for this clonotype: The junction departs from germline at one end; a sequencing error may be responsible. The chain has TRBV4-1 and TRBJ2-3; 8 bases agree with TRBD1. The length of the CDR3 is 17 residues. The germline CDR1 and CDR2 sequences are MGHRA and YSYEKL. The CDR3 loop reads CASSQLQGAGGTGTQYF. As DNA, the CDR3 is TGCGCCAGCAGCCAACTTCAGGGGGCAGGTGGCACAGGTACGCAGTATTTT.